Given below is one T cell receptor (beta chain) in context. The data are from a study of cytomegalovirus exposure and HLA in healthy donors. The CDR3 contains 15 residues. The germline CDR1 and CDR2 sequences are MDHEN and SYDVKM. V lost 5 bases and J lost 5; bases outside the gene matches: 8. PCR involved 60 Vbeta and 13 Jbeta primers. This table comes from immunoSEQ multiplex PCR, and its TCRdb copy is limited to in-frame clones, with some not included. Recorded for this sample: about 160,000 clones. The chain employs TRBV28 and TRBJ1-4, with 7 bases lining up with TRBD1. Sequenced material: PBMCs. The clonotype comes from a man under 40 in good health and CMV-seronegative. The CDR3 DNA is TGTGCCAGCAGTGCTCCGGGACAGTCGAATGAAAAACTGTTTTTT. This sequence encodes CASSAPGQSNEKLFF. The full variable domain, with the rest looked up from reference TRBV28 and TRBJ1-4, is DVKVTQSSRYLVKRTGEKVFLECVQDMDHENMFWYRQDPGLGLRLIYFSYDVKMKEKGDIPEGYSVSREKKERFSLILESASTNQTSMYLCASSAPGQSNEKLFFGSGTQLSVL.